What follows describes a single T cell receptor beta chain. The antigen remains undetermined. These data are taken from a study of cytomegalovirus exposure and HLA in healthy donors. The trim removed 4 bases at V and 3 bases at J, leaving 7 bases unmatched. The CDR3 runs 15 residues. The germline V gene encodes CDR1 MGHRA and CDR2 YSYEKL. Whole-study results and caveats: The likely origin of a cluster of highly shared sequence variants was a sequencing artifact. The majority of CMV-associated TCR beta chains were reported as apparently HLA-restricted in a later analysis.

In the PCR, 60 Vbeta and 13 Jbeta primers were used. This table comes from immunoSEQ multiplex PCR, and its TCRdb copy is limited to in-frame clones, with some not included. The table has 120,000 or so clones, about four fifths seen once. The gene calls are TRBV4-1 and TRBJ2-7, with 9 positions matching TRBD2. The sequencing input was PBMCs. The TCR was taken from a man younger than 35 in good health and CMV-seronegative. The CDR3, as DNA: TGCGCCAGCAGCCCTTTTGCGGGGGGGAACTACGAGCAGTACTTC. Amino acids: CASSPFAGGNYEQYF.